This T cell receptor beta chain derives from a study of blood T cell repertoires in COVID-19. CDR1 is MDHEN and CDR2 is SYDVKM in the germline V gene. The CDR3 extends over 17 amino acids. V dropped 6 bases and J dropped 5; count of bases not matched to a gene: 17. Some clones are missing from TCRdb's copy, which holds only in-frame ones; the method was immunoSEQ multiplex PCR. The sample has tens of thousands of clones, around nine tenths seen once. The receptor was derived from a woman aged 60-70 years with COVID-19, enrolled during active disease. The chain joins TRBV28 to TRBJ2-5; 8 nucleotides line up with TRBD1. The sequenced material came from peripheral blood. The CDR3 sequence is CASSSQVRDRFRETQYF. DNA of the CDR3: TGTGCCAGCAGCTCACAAGTCCGGGACAGGTTCCGCGAGACCCAGTACTTC.